These 6 T cell receptor beta chains were sequenced from one sample in a study of blood T cell repertoires in COVID-19. The method was immunoSEQ multiplex PCR; TCRdb's version includes in-frame clones alone and lacks a portion of them. Counted here are some 350,000 clones, roughly 90% occurring once; the ten biggest clones make up 2.5% to 3.5%. Sequenced sample: peripheral blood. Receptor source: a woman aged 30 to 39 with COVID-19, enrolled during active disease.

The V gene is TRBV18, the J gene TRBJ1-2, with TRBD1 as a possible D gene (5 bases). This CDR3 is built from 15 residues. V lost 0 bases to trimming and J lost 3 bases, with 11 bases between them. Germline V gene sequence: CDR1 KGHSH, CDR2 LQKENI. CDR3 DNA: TGTGCCAGCTCACCACCCGTCGACAGTGACTATGGCTACACCTTC. It specifies CASSPPVDSDYGYTF. The full variable domain, rest sourced from reference TRBV18 and TRBJ1-2, is NAGVMQNPRHLVRRRGQEARLRCSPMKGHSHVYWYRQLPEEGLKFMVYLQKENIIDESGMPKERFSAEFPKEGPSILRIQQVVRGDSAAYFCASSPPVDSDYGYTFGSGTRLTVV.

The chain recombines TRBV6-5 with TRBJ2-3; D unresolved. V lost 0 bases, J lost 0 bases, and 10 bases lay in between. CDR1 MNHEY and CDR2 SVGAGI come from the germline V gene. CDR3 length equals 16 residues. As DNA, the CDR3 is TGTGCCAGCAGTTACTCCTTACTTCCTAGCACAGATACGCAGTATTTT. Translation: CASSYSLLPSTDTQYF.

Here the CDR3 reads CASGQRSTDTQYF. The CDR3, as DNA: TGTGCCAGCGGTCAGCGGAGCACAGATACGCAGTATTTT. The rearrangement joins TRBV12-3 or TRBV12-4 to TRBJ2-3; a possible D gene is TRBD2 (5 bases). Trimming pared 8 bases from V and 0 bases from J, leaving 9 bases between. This CDR3 is 13 amino acids long.

This CDR3 reads CASSSDPGTDIGTEAFF. The DNA for the CDR3 is TGTGCCAGCAGCTCAGACCCCGGGACAGACATCGGTACTGAAGCTTTCTTT. The chain carries TRBV5-6 and TRBJ1-1, with 7 positions matching TRBD1. J was trimmed by 5 bases and V by 3 bases; bases with no gene match: 16. The CDR3 is made up of 17 amino acids. CDR1 and CDR2 (germline): SGHDT, YYEEEE.

V gene TRBV6-2 or TRBV6-3 combines with J gene TRBJ2-1, with D unclear. The V end was cut by 2 bases, the J end by 5 bases, with 10 bases between. The germline V gene encodes CDR1 MNHEY and CDR2 SVGEGT. The CDR3 is made up of 14 amino acids. CDR3 region: CASSYVAAHNEQFF. The CDR3 DNA is TGTGCCAGCAGTTACGTCGCGGCTCACAATGAGCAGTTCTTC.

This clone was observed once. This chain connects TRBV29-1 to TRBJ2-1; TRBD1 aligns across 9 bases. CDR1 and CDR2 (germline): SQVTM, ANQGSEA. The V gene end was trimmed by 6 bases and the J gene end by 8 bases; junction bases not matched to a gene: 5. The CDR3 covers 12 residues. CDR3 region: CSVSGQGYEQFF. Here the CDR3 DNA reads TGCAGCGTATCGGGACAGGGCTATGAGCAGTTCTTC.